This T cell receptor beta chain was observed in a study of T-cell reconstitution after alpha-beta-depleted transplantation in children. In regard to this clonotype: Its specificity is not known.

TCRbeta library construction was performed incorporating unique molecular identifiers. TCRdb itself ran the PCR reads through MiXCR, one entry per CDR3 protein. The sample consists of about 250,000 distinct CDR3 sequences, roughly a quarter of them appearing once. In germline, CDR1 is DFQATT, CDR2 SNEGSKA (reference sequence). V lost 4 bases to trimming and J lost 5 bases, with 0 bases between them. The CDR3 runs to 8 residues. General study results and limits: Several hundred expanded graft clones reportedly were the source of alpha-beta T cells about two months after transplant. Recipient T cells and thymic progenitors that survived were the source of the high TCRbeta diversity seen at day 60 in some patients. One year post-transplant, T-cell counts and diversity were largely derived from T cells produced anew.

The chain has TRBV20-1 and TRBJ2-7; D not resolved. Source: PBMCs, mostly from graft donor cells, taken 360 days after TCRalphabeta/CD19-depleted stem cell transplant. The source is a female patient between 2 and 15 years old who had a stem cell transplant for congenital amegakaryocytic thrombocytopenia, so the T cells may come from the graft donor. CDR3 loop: CSANEQYF. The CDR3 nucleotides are TGCAGTGCTAACGAGCAGTACTTC.